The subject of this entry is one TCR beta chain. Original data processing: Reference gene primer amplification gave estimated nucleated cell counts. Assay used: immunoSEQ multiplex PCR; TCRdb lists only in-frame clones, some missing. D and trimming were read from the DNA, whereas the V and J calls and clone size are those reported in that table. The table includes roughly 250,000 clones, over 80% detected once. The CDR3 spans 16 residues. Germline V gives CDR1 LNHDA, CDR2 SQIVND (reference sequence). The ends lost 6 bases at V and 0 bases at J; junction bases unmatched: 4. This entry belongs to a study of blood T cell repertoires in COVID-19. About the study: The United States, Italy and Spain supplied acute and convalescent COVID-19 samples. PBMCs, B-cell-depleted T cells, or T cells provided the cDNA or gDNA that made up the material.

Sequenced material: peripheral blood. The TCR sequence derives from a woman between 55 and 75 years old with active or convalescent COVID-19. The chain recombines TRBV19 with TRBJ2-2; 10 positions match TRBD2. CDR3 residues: CASSTTSGANTGELFF. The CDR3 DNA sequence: TGTGCCAGTAGCACAACTAGCGGGGCGAACACCGGGGAGCTGTTTTTT.